The sequence of this TCR beta chain was determined in a study of blood T cells in healthy people across ages. Primed by a sample-barcoded 5' primer and a J-beta primer mix, a second PCR proceeded for about 7 to 11 cycles. Every cDNA molecule carried a tag from a template-switch adaptor bearing 12 random nucleotides. All samples gave at least 2.5 million CDR3-containing paired-end reads. TCRdb processed the 5' RACE reads anew with MiXCR; each CDR3 protein has one entry. The data hold 1.5 million to 2 million distinct CDR3 sequences, with roughly 49% observed a single time. Drawn from each donor were ten milliliters of peripheral blood. No fewer than 5.5 micrograms of total RNA were isolated from every sample. CDR3 length equals 13 residues. Germline-derived CDR1 and CDR2 are MDHEN and SYDVKM. V was shortened by 6 bases and J by 5 bases, with 11 bases between the two germline ends. This clonotype was picked up one time.

Sequencing was carried out using blood. This chain joins TRBV28 and TRBJ2-1; D assignment may be TRBD1 or TRBD2 (5 bases each). The clonotype originates from a woman between 40 and 55 years old in good health. The CDR3 here is CASRGPNNNEQFF. Here the CDR3 DNA reads TGTGCCAGCAGGGGACCTAACAACAATGAGCAGTTCTTC.